This T cell receptor (beta chain) was found in a study of shared clonotypes between healthy human individuals. Overall study context: Each donor had three CD4 naive, three CD4 memory, two CD8 naive and one CD8 memory plate.

Per the germline V gene, CDR1 is SGHRS and CDR2 is YFSETQ. Trimming took off 0 bases at V and 1 base at J, with 13 bases between the two ends. The CDR3 extends over 17 amino acids. Study-level points and caveats: Naive subsets typically showed greater estimated richness than memory subsets. Clonotype sharing across several donors was observed for roughly 5% of naive CD4 clonotypes.

Libraries were prepared by immunoSEQ multiplex PCR; TCRdb keeps only in-frame clonotypes and omits some of them. The sample has hundreds of thousands of clones; around 67% are singletons. CD4+ cells underwent separation, giving CD45RA+ naive and CD45RA-negative memory subsets. Concerning this clone itself: Its antigen is unidentified.

The gene calls are TRBV5-1 and TRBJ2-2; possibly TRBD1 for D (6 bases). The TCR originated in a woman in her 30s in good health. The sample comprised memory CD4+ T cells sorted from blood. Subset specified: CD45RA-negative fraction. This CDR3 reads CASSLAPGHGNTGELFF. The CDR3 DNA reads as TGCGCCAGCAGCTTGGCCCCGGGACATGGGAACACCGGGGAGCTGTTTTTT.